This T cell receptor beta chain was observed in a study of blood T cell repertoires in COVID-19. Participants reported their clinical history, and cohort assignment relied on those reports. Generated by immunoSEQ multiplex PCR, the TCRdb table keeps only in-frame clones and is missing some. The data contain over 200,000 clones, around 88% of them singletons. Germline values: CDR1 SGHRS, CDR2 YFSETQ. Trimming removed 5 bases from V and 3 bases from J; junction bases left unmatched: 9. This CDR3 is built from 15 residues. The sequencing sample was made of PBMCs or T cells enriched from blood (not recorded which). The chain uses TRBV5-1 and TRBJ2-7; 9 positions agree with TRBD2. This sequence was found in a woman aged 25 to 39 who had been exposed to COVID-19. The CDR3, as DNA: TGCGCCAGCAGGTATGAGGCGGGGGGGTACTACGAGCAGTACTTC. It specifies CASRYEAGGYYEQYF.